Listed here are 19 T cell receptor beta chains from one sample, sequenced in a study of CD8 T cells in ankylosing spondylitis. Using its own MiXCR run on the 5' RACE reads, TCRdb lists one record per CDR3 protein. The data show about 260,000 distinct CDR3 sequences, 20% seen once. The source material was blood, either unsorted or a sorted T cell fraction (not recorded which). These receptors were obtained from a male donor with ankylosing spondylitis or in good health (not recorded which).

J is TRBJ1-1 and V is TRBV12-3 or TRBV12-4, with D unclear. The CDR3 loop spans 14 amino acids. Trimming cost V 1 base and J 1 base, with 7 bases left between them. CDR3 loop: CASSLETRNTEAFF. The CDR3 bases are TGTGCCAGCAGTTTAGAGACCAGGAACACTGAAGCTTTCTTT.

This clonotype came up a few times. The CDR3 here is CASSPVGVEQYV. CDR3 sequence (DNA): TGTGCCAGCTCACCAGTAGGGGTCGAGCAGTACGTC. V and J are TRBV18 and TRBJ2-7, with D possibly matching TRBD1 (5 bases). This CDR3 has 12 amino acids. CDR1 KGHSH and CDR2 LQKENI come from the germline V gene. V gave up 2 bases and J gave up 6 bases, with 8 bases separating them.

This chain connects TRBV19 to TRBJ2-2; TRBD1 matches 9 bases. V trimming: 6 bases; J trimming: 5 bases; junction bases outside the gene matches: 4. In germline, CDR1 is LNHDA, CDR2 SQIVND (reference sequence). The CDR3 spans 14 residues. The CDR3 reads CASRGQGSTGELFF. The CDR3 DNA is TGTGCCAGTAGGGGACAGGGATCGACCGGGGAGCTGTTTTTT. Filled out from reference TRBV19 and TRBJ2-2, the complete variable domain reads DGGITQSPKYLFRKEGQNVTLSCEQNLNHDAMYWYRQDPGQGLRLIYYSQIVNDFQKGDIAEGYSVSREKKESFPLTVTSAQKNPTAFYLCASRGQGSTGELFFGEGSRLTVL.

The J gene is TRBJ1-1, the V gene TRBV5-1, with D maybe TRBD1 (5 bases). There are 14 residues in the CDR3. In germline, CDR1 is SGHRS, CDR2 YFSETQ. Trimming cost V 1 base and J 3 bases, with 10 bases left between them. In DNA form, the CDR3 reads TGCGCCAGCAGCTTGAGGGCGGGGGACACTGAAGCTTTCTTT. Protein product: CASSLRAGDTEAFF.

The J gene is TRBJ2-3, the V gene TRBV27, with 8 bases matching TRBD1. The CDR3 spans 14 residues. Germline loops: CDR1 MNHEY, CDR2 SMNVEV (reference sequence). V lost 6 bases, J lost 5 bases, and 7 bases stayed unmatched. CDR3 protein: CASRPQGAEDTQYF. The CDR3 coding sequence is TGTGCCAGCAGACCTCAGGGGGCCGAAGATACGCAGTATTTT.

The rearrangement uses TRBV15 and TRBJ2-3; a weak D match, TRBD1 (5 bases). Germline V gene data show CDR1 as LNHNV and CDR2 as YYDKDF (reference sequence). CDR3 length equals 11 residues. Trimming pared 4 bases from V and 8 bases from J, leaving 7 bases between. The DNA of the CDR3 is TGTGCCACCAGCAAAGGGGTTACGCAGTATTTT. This sequence encodes CATSKGVTQYF.

The V call is TRBV12-3 or TRBV12-4, the J call TRBJ2-3, with 9 bases fitting TRBD2. The V and J ends lost 5 bases and 1 base, in that order; junction bases with no gene match: 4. The CDR3 spans 15 residues. DNA of the CDR3: TGTGCCAGCAGTCAGCGGGAGGTCCGCACAGATACGCAGTATTTT. Translated: CASSQREVRTDTQYF.

In this sample, this clonotype turned up once. The gene calls are TRBV28 and TRBJ1-6, with D unclear. Germline CDR1 is MDHEN and CDR2 is SYDVKM. This CDR3 contains 15 residues. The V and J ends lost 6 bases and 9 bases respectively, with 18 bases between them. The CDR3 coding sequence is TGTGCCAGCAGCTTAACTCCGGGCCCCGTTTCACCCCTCCACTTT. This translates into CASSLTPGPVSPLHF.

This clonotype was counted a few times. This sequence joins TRBV7-6 and TRBJ2-5; tentatively, D is TRBD1 (6 bases). The germline CDR1 and CDR2 sequences are SGHVS and FNYEAQ. The CDR3 spans 14 residues. V was pared by 2 bases and J by 5 bases, with 12 bases between. The CDR3 loop is CASSLSWQGETQYF. The CDR3 nucleotides read TGTGCCAGCAGCTTATCGTGGCAGGGGGAGACCCAGTACTTC.

With regard to this clonotype: This may come from a read error, since a much larger clone is one base off. CDR3 region: CASSSTSGRTDTQYF. The CDR3 DNA reads TGCGCCAGCAGCTCGACTAGCGGGAGGACAGATACGCAGTATTTT. This chain uses TRBV5-1 with TRBJ2-3, with 13 bases lining up with TRBD2. Trimming at V came to 3 bases and at J to 3 bases, leaving 1 base not matched to a gene. The CDR3 sequence is 15 residues long. In germline, CDR1 is SGHRS, CDR2 YFSETQ. The full variable domain, rest sourced from reference TRBV5-1 and TRBJ2-3, is KAGVTQTPRYLIKTRGQQVTLSCSPISGHRSVSWYQQTPGQGLQFLFEYFSETQRNKGNFPGRFSGRQFSNSRSEMNVSTLELGDSALYLCASSSTSGRTDTQYFGPGTRLTVL.

This clonotype was observed many times. The chain links TRBV2 to TRBJ2-3; 10 nucleotides agree with TRBD1. Germline CDR1 is SNHLY and CDR2 is FYNNEI. The length of the CDR3 is 15 residues. V shed 6 bases, J shed 3 bases, and the junction held 6 bases outside the gene matches. In DNA form, the CDR3 reads TGTGCCAGCAGCCGGACAGGGGGTTGGACAGATACGCAGTATTTT. The encoded protein is CASSRTGGWTDTQYF.

This clonotype has just a few counts. The genes are TRBV18 and TRBJ2-5, with D hard to call. This CDR3 comprises 16 residues. Germline assignment: CDR1 KGHSH and CDR2 LQKENI. The germline V and J ends were trimmed by 2 bases and 0 bases, with 13 bases remaining between them. CDR3 region: CASSPSPRSNQETQYF. The CDR3 nucleotides read TGTGCCAGCTCACCAAGTCCCAGGAGCAACCAAGAGACCCAGTACTTC.

The table lists this clonotype with a few counts. V and J are TRBV24-1 and TRBJ2-1, with D perhaps matching TRBD2 (6 bases). There are 17 residues in the CDR3. The V end was cut by 3 bases, the J end by 0 bases, with 14 bases between. Per the germline V gene, CDR1 is KGHDR and CDR2 is SFDVKD. The CDR3 DNA reads as TGTGCCACCAGTGATCCTGGGGGGTCCGTCTCCTACAATGAGCAGTTCTTC. It translates to CATSDPGGSVSYNEQFF.

This chain joins TRBV14 and TRBJ2-1; D might be TRBD1 or TRBD2, each matching 7 bases. The CDR3 is 14 amino acids. Germline V lookup: CDR1 SGHDN, CDR2 FVKESK. The V end was cut by 1 base, the J end by 7 bases, with 11 bases between. CDR3: CASSQAAGQNEQFF. The CDR3 nucleotides are TGTGCCAGCAGCCAAGCAGCGGGACAGAATGAGCAGTTCTTC.

This rearrangement joins TRBV7-4 to TRBJ2-7; TRBD2 might be the D (5 bases). Germline values: CDR1 SGHVT, CDR2 SQSDAQ. Between the trimmed V and J ends, which lost 2 bases and 4 bases, there was a span of 18 bases. The CDR3 consists of 16 residues. For the CDR3, the DNA is TGTGCCAGCAGCTTACAGCCCCATCGGACTTTATACGAGCAGTACGTC. Amino acids: CASSLQPHRTLYEQYV.

This clonotype was counted ten times or more. This sequence joins TRBV7-2 and TRBJ1-3; D possibly corresponds to TRBD1 (6 bases). V dropped 0 bases and J dropped 0 bases, with 9 bases sitting between them. The CDR3 is 16 residues long. The V gene's germline CDR1 is SGHTA and CDR2 FQGNSA. The DNA for the CDR3 is TGTGCCAGCAGCTTAGCCGACAGGATCTCTGGAAACACCATATATTTT. Translated: CASSLADRISGNTIYF.

In DNA form, the CDR3 reads TGTGCCAGCAGCCCGATCGCGGGAGCGGTAGTAGAGACCCAGTACTTC. Translation gives CASSPIAGAVVETQYF. The V gene is TRBV7-6, the J gene TRBJ2-5, with 7 bases fitting TRBD2. Germline V gene lookup returns CDR1 SGHVS and CDR2 FNYEAQ. V lost 5 bases and J lost 4; bases outside the gene matches: 13. CDR3 length equals 16 residues.

The chain carries TRBV6-6 and TRBJ2-7; D is possibly TRBD2 (5 bases). This CDR3 has 12 residues. V lost 6 bases, J lost 0 bases, and 6 bases lay in between. CDR1 is MNHNY and CDR2 is SVGAGI in the germline V gene (reference sequence). CDR3 amino acids: CASSRDSYEQYV. The CDR3 bases are TGTGCCAGCAGCCGGGACTCCTACGAGCAGTACGTC.

The rearrangement links TRBV5-6 to TRBJ2-7; D might be TRBD1 (6 bases). Between the trimmed V and J ends, which lost 6 bases and 1 base, there was a span of 11 bases. The CDR3 runs 13 residues. Germline V gene data show CDR1 as SGHDT and CDR2 as YYEEEE. The CDR3 region is CASTQGRSYEQYV. The CDR3 coding sequence is TGTGCCAGCACTCAGGGGCGTTCCTACGAGCAGTACGTC.